This note documents a single TCR beta chain sequence. The antigen is undetermined. The sample belongs to a study of beta chain features in type 1 diabetes. Study overall: Sorted cells numbering under 140,000,000 were examined across all samples.

Study-wide results and limits: TCRB CDR3s from Type 1 diabetes patients were moderately but significantly shorter in all four CD4+ subsets. Patients and controls would be equally affected if PCR favored shorter templates.

The CDR3 length is 15 residues. Germline lookup yields CDR1 MNHEY and CDR2 SVGAGI. Trimming at V came to 7 bases and at J to 3 bases, leaving 12 bases not matched to a gene. Sequencing targeted expressed TCRB transcripts, as all isolated RNA had been reverse transcribed. Only in-frame clones appear in the TCRdb table, and some are missing; sequencing was by immunoSEQ multiplex PCR. The sample shows 500,000 to 650,000 clones, roughly 12% of them seen only once. The TCR sequence derives from a young man with type 1 diabetes. Sequencing was performed on naive CD4+ T cells from blood. The gene calls are TRBV6-5 and TRBJ2-7; 7 bases are shared with TRBD2. The CDR3 DNA is TGTGCCAGCACCTCGACTAGCCGAGTCCGCTACGAGCAGTACTTC. It codes for CASTSTSRVRYEQYF.